The 11 T cell receptor beta chains below all came from one sample that was sequenced in a study of identical twins (dated by TCRdb to the mid-2010s). Libraries were constructed by 5' RACE. The sequencer listed for this sample is Illumina HiSeq 2000. The public reads were reanalyzed by TCRdb: fastp trimming at Q25, MiXCR alignment, in-frame beta chains only. Each record represents a unique CDR3 protein, reported with the most common genes and DNA among its rows. The table for this sample lists 600,000 to 800,000 distinct CDR3 sequences; about 20% of them were counted only once. The ten largest clones add up to around 4.4% of the sample. These data are also associated with another study on T cells expressing NK-cell markers.

Sequenced sample: PBMCs. All receptors come from a woman aged 18-29 years in good health.

This clonotype was seen a few times. The rearrangement uses TRBV7-9 and TRBJ2-1, with TRBD1 as a possible D gene (5 bases). The CDR3 loop spans 15 amino acids. Trimming left V 4 bases short and J 7 bases short, with 17 bases between. Germline V lookup: CDR1 SEHNR, CDR2 FQNEAQ (reference sequence). CDR3 amino acids: CASSSPGARRNEQFF. As DNA, the CDR3 is TGTGCCAGCAGCTCCCCTGGGGCGAGACGAAATGAGCAGTTCTTC.

This clonotype showed up just a few times. The rearrangement uses TRBV20-1 and TRBJ2-3; D is unclear. Germline V lookup: CDR1 DFQATT, CDR2 SNEGSKA (reference sequence). The CDR3 is made up of 13 amino acids. The germline V and J ends were trimmed by 6 bases and 5 bases, with 15 bases remaining between them. The CDR3 bases are TGCAGTGCCGAACCCCCCGTAATAGATACGCAGTATTTT. Its protein is CSAEPPVIDTQYF.

This clonotype appeared many times. V usage is TRBV29-1 and J usage is TRBJ2-1; D might be TRBD2 (5 bases). This CDR3 is 16 amino acids long. CDR1 and CDR2 (germline): SQVTM, ANQGSEA. Trimming shortened V by 7 bases and J by 0 bases, and 19 bases separated the two germline ends. CDR3 region: CSAEDGRGSSYNEQFF. CDR3 coding DNA: TGCAGCGCCGAAGATGGCCGGGGTAGCTCCTACAATGAGCAGTTCTTC.

This clonotype was counted only a few times. J is TRBJ1-6 and V is TRBV4-1; possibly TRBD1 for D (6 bases). The CDR3 has 14 residues. V lost 1 base, J lost 7 bases, and 8 bases lay in between. In germline, CDR1 is MGHRA, CDR2 YSYEKL. The DNA of the CDR3 is TGCGCCAGCAGCCAAGGAACAGGGAATTCACCCCTCCACTTT. Translation: CASSQGTGNSPLHF.

This clonotype was observed many times. This chain links TRBV2 with TRBJ2-5; no clear D gene. CDR3 length: 13 amino acids. V lost 7 bases, J lost 1 base, and 10 bases lay in between. Germline values: CDR1 SNHLY, CDR2 FYNNEI. The CDR3 DNA sequence: TGTGCCAGCAAAAGAGTCTTCCAAGAGACCCAGTACTTC. It encodes CASKRVFQETQYF.

The chain joins TRBV7-9 to TRBJ2-7; 7 nucleotides line up with TRBD2. Germline values: CDR1 SEHNR, CDR2 FQNEAQ (reference sequence). The junction had 11 bases not matched to a gene; V was cut back by 3 bases and J by 6 bases. This CDR3 region has 15 residues. CDR3 sequence reads: CASSFISGDGAEQYF. CDR3 sequence (DNA): TGTGCCAGCAGCTTCATCAGCGGGGACGGGGCCGAGCAGTACTTC.

The table lists this clonotype with a few counts. The rearrangement links TRBV7-2 to TRBJ2-1; D might be TRBD2 (6 bases). CDR3 size: 13 residues. Germline V CDR1 and CDR2: SGHTA, FQGNSA. V lost 5 bases to trimming and J lost 4 bases, with 9 bases between them. The CDR3 nucleotides are TGTGCCAGCAGCCCGACTAGATACAATGAGCAGTTCTTC. It yields the protein CASSPTRYNEQFF.

In this sample, this clonotype turned up a few times. J is TRBJ1-1 and V is TRBV12-3 or TRBV12-4, with a possible D match to TRBD1 (5 bases). V shed 6 bases and J shed 0 bases, with 11 bases lying between them. There are 14 residues in the CDR3. The DNA for the CDR3 is TGTGCCAGCAGGCCACAGGCGATGAACACTGAAGCTTTCTTT. Encoded protein: CASRPQAMNTEAFF.

This clonotype was picked up a small number of times. The chain links TRBV20-1 to TRBJ2-7; D not resolved. Germline assignment: CDR1 DFQATT and CDR2 SNEGSKA (reference sequence). CDR3 length: 15 residues. V was trimmed by 6 bases and J by 3 bases, leaving 21 bases between them. DNA for the CDR3: TGCAGTGCGAGCCAGACCCTCGTACCCCACTACGAGCAGTACTTC. Amino acid sequence: CSASQTLVPHYEQYF.

There are a few counts of this clonotype. V and J are TRBV7-2 and TRBJ2-7; D unclear. V lost 1 base to trimming and J lost 3 bases, with 13 bases between them. CDR3 length: 15 residues. Germline values: CDR1 SGHTA, CDR2 FQGNSA. For the CDR3, the DNA is TGTGCCAGCAGCTTAGTCCCCGGAAGAAACTACGAGCAGTACTTC. It is translated as CASSLVPGRNYEQYF.

This clonotype occurred many times. The genes are TRBV3-1 and TRBJ2-1, with D uncertain. The CDR3 runs to 13 residues. V was clipped by 4 bases and J by 4 bases, with 8 bases between them. Looked up from germline, CDR1 is LGHDT and CDR2 is YNNKEL (reference sequence). For the CDR3, the DNA is TGTGCCAGCAGCCGTGTGGGTTACAATGAGCAGTTCTTC. The encoded protein is CASSRVGYNEQFF.